The next 29 T cell receptor beta chains were all read from a single sample in a study of T cells expressing NK-cell markers. TCRdb processed the 5' RACE reads again and assigns one entry to each CDR3 protein, with no DNA. The repertoire table contains around 180,000 distinct CDR3 sequences. The source material was blood T cells: a sorted CD56 or NKG2C T cell subset, CD4+ or CD8+ T cells, or bulk PBMC T cells (not recorded which). The source is a man aged 18-70 years in good health.

This chain uses TRBV20-1 with TRBJ2-7; TCRdb designates TRBD1, a call that cannot be tested without DNA. Germline-derived CDR1 and CDR2 are DFQATT and SNEGSKA (reference sequence). This CDR3 has 14 amino acids. This CDR3 reads CSAADRGPLYEQYF.

The rearrangement joins TRBV19 to TRBJ2-5; TCRdb gives TRBD2 as the D gene, but with no DNA this cannot be confirmed. The CDR3 loop spans 16 amino acids. Germline values: CDR1 LNHDA, CDR2 SQIVND (reference sequence). The CDR3 here is CASSIYGTSGVETQYF.

The J gene is TRBJ2-7, the V gene TRBV14. Germline V gene data show CDR1 as SGHDN and CDR2 as FVKESK. The length of the CDR3 is 15 residues. CDR3 amino acids: CASSQEVGWAYEQYF.

This sequence joins TRBV6-5 and TRBJ2-1; TCRdb's D gene call, TRBD2, goes unchecked for lack of DNA. The CDR3 covers 13 residues. The V gene's germline CDR1 is MNHEY and CDR2 SVGAGI. CDR3 sequence: CASSPLPYNEQFF.

The rearrangement links TRBV27 to TRBJ1-2; there is no DNA to check the TCRdb D call of TRBD1. The CDR3 sequence is 16 residues long. Germline V gene lookup returns CDR1 MNHEY and CDR2 SMNVEV (reference sequence). The CDR3 region is CASSFTLRTEFYGYTF.

The rearrangement joins TRBV7-9 to TRBJ2-3. The CDR3 contains 12 residues. In germline, CDR1 is SEHNR, CDR2 FQNEAQ (reference sequence). CDR3: CASSSGSNPQYF.

The chain recombines TRBV12-3 or TRBV12-4 with TRBJ2-1; TCRdb returns TRBD2, unconfirmable since there is no DNA. This CDR3 comprises 16 residues. The CDR3 here is CASSHNLAGGNNEQFF.

The V gene is TRBV15, the J gene TRBJ1-2; the TCRdb D gene call, TRBD1, has no DNA to confirm it. Germline V CDR1 and CDR2: LNHNV, YYDKDF (reference sequence). This CDR3 is 14 amino acids long. The CDR3 reads CATSSSHRGYGYTF.

The V gene is TRBV5-1, the J gene TRBJ2-7; TCRdb names TRBD1, which stays unverified in the absence of DNA. This CDR3 comprises 16 residues. Per germline, CDR1 SGHRS and CDR2 YFSETQ. The CDR3 spells CASSYRAQGSSYEQYF.

This chain links TRBV6-1 with TRBJ2-2; the TRBD1 assignment by TCRdb is unverifiable without DNA. The CDR3 extends over 16 amino acids. Germline CDR1 MNHNS, CDR2 SASEGT. CDR3 sequence: CASTLLGAGGTGELFF.

This sequence joins TRBV12-3 or TRBV12-4 and TRBJ2-5. This CDR3 comprises 12 residues. CDR3 in amino acids: CASSLGITAQYF.

V and J are TRBV24-1 and TRBJ1-5; TCRdb selects TRBD1, and the lack of DNA leaves this call unchecked. Germline assignment: CDR1 KGHDR and CDR2 SFDVKD. The CDR3 is made up of 15 amino acids. The CDR3 loop is CATSDSRGSNQPQHF.

The chain uses TRBV7-3 and TRBJ2-2; no DNA is available, so the TRBD2 call from TCRdb remains unchecked. Germline V gives CDR1 SGHTA, CDR2 FQGTGA. The CDR3 extends over 18 amino acids. Here the CDR3 reads CASSTGTSGGQNTGELFF.

The chain links TRBV7-9 to TRBJ2-1; there is no DNA to check the TCRdb D call of TRBD1. CDR1 and CDR2 from the germline V gene are SEHNR and FQNEAQ (reference sequence). This CDR3 is built from 17 residues. CDR3 sequence: CASSLTWGGADYNEQFF.

The chain couples TRBV19 to TRBJ1-6. Germline loops: CDR1 LNHDA, CDR2 SQIVND (reference sequence). CDR3 length: 15 amino acids. CDR3 region: CASSIIGPYNSPLHF. Variable domain in full (rest from reference TRBV19 and TRBJ1-6): DGGITQSPKYLFRKEGQNVTLSCEQNLNHDAMYWYRQDPGQGLRLIYYSQIVNDFQKGDIAEGYSVSREKKESFPLTVTSAQKNPTAFYLCASSIIGPYNSPLHFGNGTRLTVT.

V usage is TRBV7-2 and J usage is TRBJ2-7. The CDR3 extends over 14 amino acids. CDR1 is SGHTA and CDR2 is FQGNSA in the germline V gene. The CDR3 sequence: CASSQTQSSYEQYF.

The chain joins TRBV3-1 to TRBJ1-1. The germline CDR1 and CDR2 sequences are LGHDT and YNNKEL (reference sequence). CDR3 length equals 13 residues. CDR3 amino acids: CASSPRMNTEAFF.

The CDR3 is CASSGDSNYEQYF. The V call is TRBV2, the J call TRBJ2-7; TCRdb's D call of TRBD1 is untestable without DNA. Per the germline V gene, CDR1 is SNHLY and CDR2 is FYNNEI. The CDR3 runs to 13 residues. Combining the CDR3 with reference TRBV2 and TRBJ2-7 gives the whole variable domain EPEVTQTPSHQVTQMGQEVILRCVPISNHLYFYWYRQILGQKVEFLVSFYNNEISEKSEIFDDQFSVERPDGSNFTLKIRSTKLEDSAMYFCASSGDSNYEQYFGPGTRLTVT.

CDR3 sequence: CASSYTENRGSYEQYF. This rearrangement joins TRBV5-5 to TRBJ2-7. Germline V gives CDR1 SGHKS, CDR2 YYEKEE (reference sequence). CDR3 length equals 16 residues.

This chain uses TRBV7-6 with TRBJ1-1. The CDR3 runs to 15 residues. Germline CDR1 is SGHVS and CDR2 is FNYEAQ. CDR3 region: CASSYPDGRDTEAFF.

This chain uses TRBV4-2 with TRBJ1-2; the D call of TRBD1 rests on TCRdb alone, since no DNA is present to check it. The CDR3 loop spans 19 amino acids. The germline V gene encodes CDR1 LGHNA and CDR2 YNFKEQ. The CDR3 region is CASSQDSSGTGKFGDGYTF.

The chain recombines TRBV11-3 with TRBJ2-3; TCRdb's D call, TRBD2, is unchecked because there is no DNA. The CDR3 has 18 residues. Germline V gene lookup returns CDR1 SGHNT and CDR2 YENEEA. The CDR3 here is CASSLHLAGGPGTDTQYF. The entire variable domain, with the rest obtained from reference TRBV11-3 and TRBJ2-3, is as follows: EAGVVQSPRYKIIEKKQPVAFWCNPISGHNTLYWYLQNLGQGPELLIRYENEEAVDDSQLPKDRFSAERLKGVDSTLKIQPAELGDSAVYLCASSLHLAGGPGTDTQYFGPGTRLTVL.

The chain combines TRBV11-2 with TRBJ2-1; there is no DNA to check the TCRdb D call of TRBD1. The CDR3 spans 16 residues. The germline gives CDR1 SGHAT, CDR2 FQNNGV. The CDR3 loop reads CASSLVLTTDYNEQFF.

The chain combines TRBV20-1 with TRBJ2-3; with no DNA, the TCRdb D assignment of TRBD2 cannot be verified. The CDR3 length is 14 residues. CDR1 and CDR2 (germline): DFQATT, SNEGSKA (reference sequence). The CDR3 here is CSALGLESTDTQYF.

This chain connects TRBV6-1 to TRBJ1-5. The CDR3 covers 16 residues. Germline values: CDR1 MNHNS, CDR2 SASEGT. CDR3 sequence: CASSEVLGGPYQPQHF.

The chain recombines TRBV6-6 with TRBJ2-1; as DNA is missing, the TRBD1 call by TCRdb cannot be tested. The germline V gene encodes CDR1 MNHNY and CDR2 SVGAGI (reference sequence). The CDR3 consists of 13 residues. CDR3: CASTSGVYNEQFF.

V usage is TRBV7-8 and J usage is TRBJ2-4. The CDR3 spans 14 residues. Germline V lookup: CDR1 SGHVS, CDR2 FQNEAQ. The chain's CDR3 is CASSLGVAKNIQYF.

The chain couples TRBV27 to TRBJ1-2; checking the TCRdb D call of TRBD1 is not possible without DNA. The length of the CDR3 is 17 residues. Germline assignment: CDR1 MNHEY and CDR2 SMNVEV (reference sequence). CDR3: CASNRGRGWLANYGYTF.

This chain joins TRBV4-1 and TRBJ2-1; TCRdb's D gene call, TRBD2, goes unchecked for lack of DNA. From germline, CDR1 is MGHRA and CDR2 YSYEKL. This CDR3 is 16 amino acids long. Here the CDR3 reads CASSQAQGGSYNEQFF.